Below are 28 T cell receptor beta chains sequenced from a single sample in a study of OX40 agonist ivuxolimab in advanced cancers. Generated by immunoSEQ multiplex PCR, the TCRdb table keeps only in-frame clones and is missing some. The sample gives 23,000 or so clones, around 90% of which show up once; about a third is in the top ten. This specimen consisted of CD4+ or CD8+ T cells sorted from blood, obtained in a trial of the OX40 agonist ivuxolimab. The receptors stem from an adult with an advanced solid tumor such as melanoma, head and neck, liver or kidney cancer.

A single count supports this clone. V gene TRBV6-1 combines with J gene TRBJ1-2, with D unresolved. Germline V CDR1 and CDR2: MNHNS, SASEGT. The V gene lost 8 bases and the J gene lost 1 base, with 2 bases spanning the gap. The CDR3 is 10 amino acids. The CDR3 bases are TGTGCCAGCTATAACTATGGCTACACCTTC. Its protein product is CASYNYGYTF.

This chain uses TRBV30 with TRBJ2-7, with TRBD2 matching over 7 bases. The germline V gene has CDR1 GTSNPN and CDR2 SVGIG (reference sequence). V gave up 2 bases and J gave up 3 bases; unmatched junction bases: 7. The CDR3 loop spans 14 amino acids. Written as DNA, the CDR3 is TGTGCCTGGAGTCGCGGCGGGGGTGTCTACGAGCAGTACTTC. The encoded protein is CAWSRGGGVYEQYF.

This chain uses TRBV9 with TRBJ2-1; 10 bases line up with TRBD2. The germline V gene has CDR1 SGDLS and CDR2 YYNGEE. The CDR3 has 16 residues. The J segment lost 4 bases and the V segment lost 4 bases, leaving 8 bases of the junction unmatched. The DNA for the CDR3 is TGTGCCAGCAGCCCTCAGACTAGCGGGCGTTACAATGAGCAGTTCTTC. Translation: CASSPQTSGRYNEQFF. The full variable domain, rest sourced from reference TRBV9 and TRBJ2-1, is DSGVTQTPKHLITATGQRVTLRCSPRSGDLSVYWYQQSLDQGLQFLIQYYNGEERAKGNILERFSAQQFPDLHSELNLSSLELGDSALYFCASSPQTSGRYNEQFFGPGTRLTVL.

V usage is TRBV30 and J usage is TRBJ2-7; D perhaps matches TRBD2 (7 bases). The CDR3 is 13 amino acids. V was cut by 5 bases and J by 3 bases, with 14 bases left in between. The germline gives CDR1 GTSNPN, CDR2 SVGIG (reference sequence). CDR3 protein: CAWGEGVIYEQYF. Written as DNA, the CDR3 is TGTGCCTGGGGGGAGGGGGTGATCTACGAGCAGTACTTC.

CDR3 sequence: CASSPTDRASTDTQYF. CDR3 DNA sequence: TGTGCCAGCAGCCCCACCGACAGGGCTAGCACAGATACGCAGTATTTT. This chain connects TRBV5-6 to TRBJ2-3; 7 bases are shared with TRBD1. The J segment lost 0 bases and the V segment lost 4 bases, leaving 8 bases of the junction unmatched. This CDR3 has 16 amino acids. The germline gives CDR1 SGHDT, CDR2 YYEEEE.

This clone has just one count. The chain has TRBV5-1 and TRBJ2-1, with 8 bases identical to TRBD2. This CDR3 region has 14 residues. The V segment lost 9 bases and the J segment 0 bases; nucleotides outside the gene matches: 5. The V gene's germline CDR1 is SGHRS and CDR2 YFSETQ. CDR3: CATTLADSYNEQFF. The CDR3 DNA is TGCGCCACTACACTAGCGGACTCCTACAATGAGCAGTTCTTC.

This clone was seen more than once but under ten times. This chain uses TRBV11-2 with TRBJ1-5; D not certain. V lost 5 bases, J lost 7 bases, and 12 bases lay in between. Germline V lookup: CDR1 SGHAT, CDR2 FQNNGV. The CDR3 extends over 13 amino acids. As DNA, the CDR3 is TGTGCCAGCAGCCCCCTAAAGGGACAGCCCCAGCATTTT. Its translation is CASSPLKGQPQHF.

V gene TRBV5-8 combines with J gene TRBJ2-6; no firm D call. This CDR3 spans 15 amino acids. Germline lookup yields CDR1 SGHTS and CDR2 YDEGEE. Trimming pared 5 bases from V and 0 bases from J, leaving 9 bases between. The CDR3 spells CASRGSYSGANVLTF. The CDR3 nucleotides read TGTGCCAGCAGGGGCTCCTACTCTGGGGCCAACGTCCTGACTTTC.

The V gene is TRBV2, the J gene TRBJ2-7; the match to TRBD1 covers 7 bases. Germline CDR1 and CDR2: SNHLY and FYNNEI. The trim removed 4 bases at V and 3 bases at J, leaving 3 bases unmatched. The CDR3 has 13 amino acids. CDR3 residues: CASSGQGYYEQYF. For the CDR3, the DNA is TGTGCCAGCAGTGGACAGGGTTACTACGAGCAGTACTTC.

V is TRBV5-1 and J is TRBJ1-1, with D possibly TRBD1 on 5 matching bases. The CDR3 runs 15 residues. Deletions cut 0 bases from V and 3 bases from J, with 12 bases between. CDR1 and CDR2 (germline): SGHRS, YFSETQ. CDR3 loop: CASSLDGRGYTEAFF. CDR3 nucleotide sequence: TGCGCCAGCAGCTTGGACGGGAGGGGTTACACTGAAGCTTTCTTT.

This clone has just a few counts. This chain links TRBV5-1 with TRBJ2-7; TRBD1 matches 7 bases. The CDR3 consists of 12 residues. Per the germline V gene, CDR1 is SGHRS and CDR2 is YFSETQ. After removal of 6 bases from V and 5 bases from J, the junction contained 5 bases not matched to a gene. The CDR3 spells CASTPDRNEQYF. CDR3 coding DNA: TGCGCCAGCACGCCGGACAGGAACGAGCAGTACTTC.

This clone was picked up one time. The chain combines TRBV5-1 with TRBJ1-2, with D hard to call. This CDR3 contains 13 residues. Germline lookup yields CDR1 SGHRS and CDR2 YFSETQ. V lost 2 bases and J 10 bases, leaving 15 bases between the germline ends. CDR3 region: CASSFGQETTYTF. Written as DNA, the CDR3 is TGCGCCAGCAGCTTCGGGCAGGAAACAACCTACACCTTC.

The rearrangement links TRBV27 to TRBJ2-1, with D possibly TRBD1 on 5 matching bases. Trimming left V 7 bases short and J 7 bases short, with 14 bases between. The germline CDR1 and CDR2 sequences are MNHEY and SMNVEV (reference sequence). The length of the CDR3 is 13 residues. CDR3 sequence reads: CASTELDRNEQFF. The CDR3 DNA reads as TGTGCCAGCACCGAGCTCGACAGAAATGAGCAGTTCTTC.

The J gene is TRBJ1-5, the V gene TRBV7-8, with 8 bases matching TRBD1. Looked up from germline, CDR1 is SGHVS and CDR2 is FQNEAQ. V shed 3 bases and J 0 bases; nucleotides not matched to a gene: 7. The length of the CDR3 is 17 residues. The CDR3 reads CASSFDRGFYSNQPQHF. CDR3 nucleotides: TGTGCCAGCAGCTTTGACAGGGGATTTTATAGCAATCAGCCCCAGCATTTT.

CDR3 in DNA: TGCGCCAGCAGCCAGAGTTCAACGAGATACTCTGGAAACACCATATATTTT. Protein: CASSQSSTRYSGNTIYF. V usage is TRBV4-1 and J usage is TRBJ1-3; D ambiguous. The germline V and J ends were trimmed by 3 bases and 0 bases, with 15 bases remaining between them. CDR1 MGHRA and CDR2 YSYEKL come from the germline V gene. This CDR3 comprises 17 residues.

V usage is TRBV6-5 and J usage is TRBJ1-6, with D maybe TRBD1 (5 bases). CDR3 length equals 15 residues. Germline CDR1 MNHEY, CDR2 SVGAGI. Between the trimmed V and J ends, which lost 2 bases and 8 bases, there was a span of 13 bases. This CDR3 reads CASSYRGRVDSPLHF. The CDR3, as DNA: TGTGCCAGCAGTTACCGGGGGAGGGTAGATTCACCCCTCCACTTT.

This clone was seen more than once but under ten times. The chain links TRBV5-1 to TRBJ2-2; D is uncertain. This CDR3 has 13 residues. From germline, CDR1 is SGHRS and CDR2 YFSETQ. Trimming cost V 2 bases and J 5 bases, with 7 bases left between them. The CDR3 nucleotides are TGCGCCAGCAGCTTAGAGGCAACCGGGGAGCTGTTTTTT. The encoded protein is CASSLEATGELFF.

The chain is built from TRBV7-9 and TRBJ2-2; maybe TRBD1 (6 bases). CDR3 size: 15 residues. CDR1 is SEHNR, CDR2 FQNEAQ, per germline (reference sequence). The V end was cut by 3 bases, the J end by 1 base, with 9 bases between. CDR3 in amino acids: CASSFLTGNTGELFF. CDR3 sequence (DNA): TGTGCCAGCAGCTTTTTGACAGGGAACACCGGGGAGCTGTTTTTT.

The chain combines TRBV28 with TRBJ2-2, with D maybe TRBD1 (5 bases). This CDR3 region has 14 residues. CDR1 and CDR2 (germline): MDHEN, SYDVKM. The V gene lost 5 bases and the J gene lost 5 bases, with 12 bases spanning the gap. In DNA form, the CDR3 reads TGTGCCAGCAGTAAGGGGCCCGTGACCGGGGAGCTGTTTTTT. Translating gives CASSKGPVTGELFF.

This clone appeared a few times. The V gene is TRBV23-1, the J gene TRBJ1-5; D is ambiguous. TRBV23-1 is noted as an ORF with a role that remains uncertain. V was pared by 4 bases and J by 5 bases, with 12 bases between. There are 14 residues in the CDR3. The CDR3 region is CASSRSAGYQPQHF. As DNA, the CDR3 is TGCGCCAGCAGTCGGTCGGCAGGATATCAGCCCCAGCATTTT.

This chain uses TRBV7-9 with TRBJ1-6; D perhaps matches TRBD1 (5 bases). Trimming removed 7 bases at V and 5 bases at J, with 15 bases between. This CDR3 is built from 15 residues. The germline V gene encodes CDR1 SEHNR and CDR2 FQNEAQ (reference sequence). The CDR3 is CASTLGGLNNSPLHF. DNA for the CDR3: TGTGCCAGCACCCTTGGGGGATTAAATAATTCACCCCTCCACTTT.

This clone was recorded only once. The V call is TRBV19, the J call TRBJ1-3; a weak D match, TRBD1 (6 bases). V was clipped by 5 bases and J by 1 base, with 9 bases between them. This CDR3 contains 14 residues. Germline values: CDR1 LNHDA, CDR2 SQIVND (reference sequence). CDR3 DNA: TGTGCCAGTAGTGTACAGGGTTCTGGAAACACCATATATTTT. Protein sequence: CASSVQGSGNTIYF.

The rearrangement joins TRBV28 to TRBJ1-2; possible D gene TRBD1, 5 bases. This CDR3 has 14 residues. V was pared by 6 bases and J by 3 bases, with 14 bases between. The germline V gene encodes CDR1 MDHEN and CDR2 SYDVKM. Here the CDR3 DNA reads TGTGCCAGCAGGCCGGGGCAGAGGGACTATGGCTACACCTTC. Its protein product is CASRPGQRDYGYTF.

This clone has just one count. V is TRBV12-5 and J is TRBJ1-1, with 9 bases lining up with TRBD1. Germline V CDR1 and CDR2: LGHNT, FRNRAP. The length of the CDR3 is 15 residues. After removal of 2 bases from V and 6 bases from J, the junction contained 7 bases not matched to a gene. CDR3 nucleotide sequence: TGTGCTAGTGGTTTGCAGGGACAGGGTTTTGCTGAAGCTTTCTTT. Its protein is CASGLQGQGFAEAFF.

The chain recombines TRBV19 with TRBJ2-7, with 13 bases lining up with TRBD2. Germline lookup yields CDR1 LNHDA and CDR2 SQIVND (reference sequence). CDR3 length: 16 residues. V trimming: 5 bases; J trimming: 4 bases; junction bases outside the gene matches: 8. Written as DNA, the CDR3 is TGTGCCAGTAGTTCAAGACTAGCGGGGGGTTTATACGAGCAGTACTTC. Amino acids: CASSSRLAGGLYEQYF. Full variable domain (missing parts from reference TRBV19 and TRBJ2-7): DGGITQSPKYLFRKEGQNVTLSCEQNLNHDAMYWYRQDPGQGLRLIYYSQIVNDFQKGDIAEGYSVSREKKESFPLTVTSAQKNPTAFYLCASSSRLAGGLYEQYFGPGTRLTVT.

V is TRBV14 and J is TRBJ1-6; 8 bases match TRBD1. V trimming: 4 bases; J trimming: 6 bases; junction bases outside the gene matches: 2. The CDR3 is made up of 14 amino acids. Germline CDR1 SGHDN, CDR2 FVKESK. The DNA for the CDR3 is TGTGCCAGCAGCCTCGGACAGGGTAATTCACCCCTCCACTTT. Protein sequence: CASSLGQGNSPLHF.

V gene TRBV5-1 combines with J gene TRBJ1-1; tentative D call: TRBD1 (6 bases). CDR3 length equals 14 residues. CDR1 and CDR2 from the germline V gene are SGHRS and YFSETQ. V was shortened by 2 bases and J by 5 bases, with 13 bases between the two germline ends. As DNA, the CDR3 is TGCGCCAGCAGCTTTCAAACAGGGCAAACTGAAGCTTTCTTT. Residues: CASSFQTGQTEAFF.

The rearrangement joins TRBV5-6 to TRBJ2-7; D is unresolved. Germline V gene data show CDR1 as SGHDT and CDR2 as YYEEEE. This CDR3 region has 17 residues. Trimming pared 4 bases from V and 0 bases from J, leaving 20 bases between. The CDR3 DNA follows: TGTGCCAGCAGCCTGGGTCGTTTTAGTACCAGCTCCTACGAGCAGTACTTC. As protein: CASSLGRFSTSSYEQYF.